This T cell receptor beta chain was observed in a study of beta chain features in type 1 diabetes. The study, taken as a whole, reports: Among patients with Type 1 diabetes, TCRB CDR3s were moderately but significantly shorter in every one of the four CD4+ subsets. The VDJ junctions of type 1 diabetes patients carried fewer insertions and more deletions.

All of the isolated RNA was reverse transcribed, so expressed TCRB transcripts were sequenced. The method was immunoSEQ multiplex PCR; TCRdb's version includes in-frame clones alone and lacks a portion of them. In the table there are roughly 160,000 clones, less than 10% of which are singletons. Details on this clone: What it recognizes is unknown.

CDR3 size: 16 residues. Germline trimming cut 7 bases from V and 5 bases from J; bases unmatched to any gene: 15. Germline V gene data show CDR1 as MDHEN and CDR2 as SYDVKM. Sequencing used central memory CD4+ T cells from blood. The receptor was derived from a man aged 18 to 29 with type 1 diabetes. The V call is TRBV28, the J call TRBJ2-3, with TRBD2 matching over 7 bases. CDR3 DNA sequence: TGTGCCAGCACGCCGGGGGGAACGCTCGGAAGAGATACGCAGTATTTT. It yields the protein CASTPGGTLGRDTQYF.